This T cell receptor beta chain was sequenced in a study of tumor-infiltrating lymphocytes in primary liver carcinoma. Both blood RNA, taken from unsorted whole blood, and germline DNA were extracted. This CDR3 spans 12 amino acids. Germline V gene data show CDR1 as WNHNN and CDR2 as SYGVQD (reference sequence). Reverse transcription of about 500 ng total RNA with a constant-region primer produced TCR beta cDNA. Libraries of TCR beta came from three nested multiplex PCR rounds with slightly modified ARM-PCR. Rounds one and two of PCR, each of about 10 cycles, were primed with TRBV1-TRBV30 forward primers and a C-beta reverse primer. Using its own MiXCR run on the multiplex PCR reads, TCRdb lists one record per CDR3 protein. Among 330,000 or so distinct CDR3 sequences listed, approximately 64% were seen once. With respect to this clonotype: The germline gene is not matched at one end of the junction; a read error may be the cause.

Sequenced sample: peripheral blood. The chain couples TRBV10-1 to TRBJ2-7; D assignment may be TRBD1 or TRBD2 (5 bases each). The sequence derives from a middle-aged man with primary liver carcinoma and hepatitis B virus infection. The DNA for the CDR3 is TGCACCAGCAGGGACCCTAGCTACGAGCAGTACTTC. It encodes CTSRDPSYEQYF.